This TCR beta chain was captured in a study of regulatory T cells in long-lasting Graves disease. Study as a whole: A definition of persistent Graves' disease required over 5 years of antithyroid drugs plus positive TSH receptor antibodies. The study's findings and limits: TRBV28 was favored in persistent disease, as were TRBJ1-2 and TRBJ2-5.

Time point here: persistent/refractory GD, antithyroid drugs over 5 years with positive TRAb. From PBMCs, RNA was extracted and then used to make the TCR library. Arm-PCR of CDR3 regions with iRepertoire HTBI primers generated TCR beta libraries. TCRdb reprocessed the multiplex PCR reads with MiXCR, giving one entry per CDR3 protein. The sample gives a few hundred thousand distinct CDR3 sequences, 22% of which show up once; roughly three fifths is in the top ten. This CDR3 has 17 residues. CDR1 is SGDLS, CDR2 YYNGEE, per germline. Concerning this clonotype: Its antigen is currently unknown. A read error may be the cause here, since a much bigger clone is one base away.

This chain connects TRBV9 to TRBJ2-1; 12 bases match TRBD2. This sequence originates from a female donor with Graves disease. Specimen: peripheral blood mononuclear cells (PBMCs), collected when the disease was refractory, from a patient treated with antithyroid drugs. The CDR3 region is CAGSSPSGRAGVGEQFF. CDR3 sequence (DNA): TGTGCCGGCAGTTCCCCTAGCGGGAGGGCCGGGGTAGGTGAGCAGTTCTTC.